What follows are 9 T cell receptor beta chains derived from one specimen sequenced in a study of blood T cell repertoires in COVID-19. The table came from immunoSEQ multiplex PCR; TCRdb's copy has only in-frame clones and leaves some out. The repertoire holds about 200,000 clones, with over 75% as singletons. What was sequenced was peripheral blood. The receptors were sampled from a man aged 45-65 years with acute or convalescent COVID-19.

The table lists this clone with a few counts. V is TRBV3-1 (or the pseudogene TRBV3-2) and J is TRBJ1-3; no clear D. Germline V gene lookup returns CDR1 LGHDT and CDR2 YNNKEL (reference sequence). The CDR3 length is 18 residues. The ends were cut back, 1 base at V and 4 bases at J, with 20 bases in the middle. CDR3 protein: CASSQGGVRAAGGNTIYF. The DNA of the CDR3 is TGTGCCAGCAGCCAAGGCGGGGTTAGGGCGGCCGGGGGAAACACCATATATTTT.

This clone has just a few counts. The chain combines TRBV11-2 with TRBJ1-1, with D possibly being TRBD1 (6 bases). Between the trimmed V and J ends, which lost 5 bases and 4 bases, there was a span of 14 bases. The CDR3 consists of 14 residues. CDR1 is SGHAT, CDR2 FQNNGV, per germline. CDR3 residues: CASSPGHRITEAFF. Written as DNA, the CDR3 is TGTGCCAGCAGCCCGGGACACCGTATCACTGAAGCTTTCTTT.

The gene calls are TRBV4-1 and TRBJ2-3, with a tentative D call TRBD1 (5 bases). Germline CDR1 reads MGHRA; CDR2 reads YSYEKL. V shed 4 bases and J shed 6 bases, with 14 bases lying between them. CDR3 length: 14 amino acids. CDR3: CASSLQGSPDTQYF. The CDR3 DNA reads TGCGCCAGCAGCCTGCAGGGCTCTCCGGATACGCAGTATTTT.

The rearrangement links TRBV9 to TRBJ2-7; TRBD1 matches 9 bases. The CDR3 spans 14 residues. Losses at the gene ends were 4 bases for V and 5 bases for J; bases not matched to a gene: 7. The germline gives CDR1 SGDLS, CDR2 YYNGEE. For the CDR3, the DNA is TGTGCCAGCAGCCTCGGACAGGGGATCCACGAGCAGTACTTC. Translating it yields CASSLGQGIHEQYF.

The V gene is TRBV13, the J gene TRBJ1-3; 7 bases align to TRBD1. The CDR3 spans 14 residues. Germline values: CDR1 PRHDT, CDR2 FYEKMQ (reference sequence). V shed 5 bases and J 3 bases; nucleotides not matched to a gene: 4. DNA of the CDR3: TGTGCCAGCAGCATGGGACAGTTTGGAAACACCATATATTTT. Translating it yields CASSMGQFGNTIYF. The variable domain in full, completed from reference TRBV13 and TRBJ1-3, reads AAGVIQSPRHLIKEKRETATLKCYPIPRHDTVYWYQQGPGQDPQFLISFYEKMQSDKGSIPDRFSAQQFSDYHSELNMSSLELGDSALYFCASSMGQFGNTIYFGEGSWLTVV.

The CDR3 is CASGIGTSVTDTQYF. CDR3 nucleotides: TGCGCCAGCGGTATTGGGACTAGCGTAACAGATACGCAGTATTTT. V is TRBV5-1 and J is TRBJ2-3; 10 bases are a match to TRBD2. CDR3 length equals 15 residues. The junction had 8 bases not matched to a gene; V was cut back by 7 bases and J by 3 bases. Germline V CDR1 and CDR2: SGHRS, YFSETQ. Combining the CDR3 with reference TRBV5-1 and TRBJ2-3 gives the whole variable domain KAGVTQTPRYLIKTRGQQVTLSCSPISGHRSVSWYQQTPGQGLQFLFEYFSETQRNKGNFPGRFSGRQFSNSRSEMNVSTLELGDSALYLCASGIGTSVTDTQYFGPGTRLTVL.

The chain has TRBV3-1 (or the pseudogene TRBV3-2) and TRBJ1-1, with D possibly being TRBD1 (5 bases). The CDR3 spans 14 residues. The V end was cut by 4 bases, the J end by 5 bases, with 14 bases between. Germline lookup yields CDR1 LGHDT and CDR2 YNNKEL (reference sequence). The CDR3 here is CASSPLAGLTEAFF. In DNA, the CDR3 is TGTGCCAGCAGCCCCCTGGCGGGGCTAACTGAAGCTTTCTTT.

This rearrangement joins TRBV10-3 to TRBJ1-4; TRBD1 is a possible D gene (5 bases). The germline CDR1 and CDR2 sequences are ENHRY and SYGVKD. V was pared by 4 bases and J by 8 bases, with 14 bases between. The CDR3 runs to 14 residues. The CDR3 loop is CAISGGRDAEKLFF. For the CDR3, the DNA is TGTGCCATCAGTGGCGGCAGGGATGCCGAAAAACTGTTTTTT.

In its sample, this clone was seen once. The V gene is TRBV4-1, the J gene TRBJ1-5; no firm D call. Germline CDR1 is MGHRA and CDR2 is YSYEKL. The V gene lost 2 bases and the J gene lost 1 base, with 9 bases spanning the gap. The CDR3 extends over 15 amino acids. CDR3 coding DNA: TGCGCCAGCAGCCAACTCCCCTTAAGCAATCAGCCCCAGCATTTT. This sequence encodes CASSQLPLSNQPQHF.